This T cell receptor beta chain was recovered during a study of T-cell memory formation after mild COVID-19. Overall study results and limits: CD4+ contracting clones lay mainly in CM and EM, CD8+ ones in EMRA.

The table lists this clonotype with a count of one. The antigen remains undetermined. CDR1 is SGHVS and CDR2 is FQNEAQ in the germline V gene. V trimming: 5 bases; J trimming: 0 bases; junction bases outside the gene matches: 7. The CDR3 spans 15 residues. TCRdb redid the calling of the 5' RACE reads with MiXCR, one entry per CDR3 protein. The profile shows under 550,000 distinct CDR3 sequences, 15% to 20% of them singletons. This chain links TRBV7-8 with TRBJ2-7; TRBD1 matches at 7 bases. The receptor was derived from an adult woman who had mild COVID-19 (a few samples of this study predate the infection). Cell type and time point are not known. The sequenced sample consisted of PBMCs or a T cell subset sorted from them (not recorded which). The CDR3 loop reads CASSTTRQGSYEQYF. The CDR3 DNA follows: TGTGCCAGCAGCACGACCAGACAGGGCTCCTACGAGCAGTACTTC. Together with reference TRBV7-8 and TRBJ2-7, the CDR3 gives the full variable domain: GAGVSQSPRYKVAKRGQDVALRCDPISGHVSLFWYQQALGQGPEFLTYFQNEAQLDKSGLPSDRFFAERPEGSVSTLKIQRTQQEDSAVYLCASSTTRQGSYEQYFGPGTRLTVT.